The clone carrying this TCR beta chain was counted between two and nine times. The CDR3 covers 15 residues. Trimming removed 0 bases at V and 7 bases at J, with 13 bases between. Germline V lookup: CDR1 MGHRA, CDR2 YSYEKL. Patients with uncontrolled infections, other autoimmune diseases, pregnancy or lactation were excluded. The sample belongs to a study of T cells in Graves' hyperthyroidism and ophthalmopathy. The CDR3 regions of TCR beta were amplified from RNA transcripts. The HTBI primer set was used in a first-round RT-PCR of the TCR CDR3. In TCRdb, the multiplex PCR reads were re-called with MiXCR into one record per CDR3 protein. The repertoire holds roughly 380,000 distinct CDR3 sequences, with approximately 13% as singletons.

This receptor was obtained from an older woman with Graves' hyperthyroidism. The chain links TRBV4-1 to TRBJ2-4; D gene ambiguous. The sequenced sample consisted of blood. The CDR3 loop is CASSQDRRPVNIQYF. CDR3 in DNA: TGCGCCAGCAGCCAAGATCGCCGTCCCGTGAACATTCAGTACTTC.